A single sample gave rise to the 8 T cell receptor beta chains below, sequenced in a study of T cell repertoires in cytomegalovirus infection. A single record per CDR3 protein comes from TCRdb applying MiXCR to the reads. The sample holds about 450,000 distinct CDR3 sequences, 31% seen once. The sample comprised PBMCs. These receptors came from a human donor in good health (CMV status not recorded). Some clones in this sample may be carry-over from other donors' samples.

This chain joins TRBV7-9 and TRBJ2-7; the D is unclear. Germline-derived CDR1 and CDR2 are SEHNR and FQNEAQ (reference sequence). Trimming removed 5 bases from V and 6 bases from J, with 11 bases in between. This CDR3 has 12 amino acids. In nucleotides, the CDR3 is TGTGCCAGCAGCGTACCACGGGCCGAGCAGTACTTC. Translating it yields CASSVPRAEQYF.

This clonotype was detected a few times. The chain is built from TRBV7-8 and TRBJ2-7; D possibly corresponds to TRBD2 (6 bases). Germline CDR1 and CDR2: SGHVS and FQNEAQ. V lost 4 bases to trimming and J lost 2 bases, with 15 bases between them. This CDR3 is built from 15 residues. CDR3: CASSSASGRPYEQYF. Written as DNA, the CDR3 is TGTGCCAGCAGCTCGGCAAGCGGGCGACCCTACGAGCAGTACTTC.

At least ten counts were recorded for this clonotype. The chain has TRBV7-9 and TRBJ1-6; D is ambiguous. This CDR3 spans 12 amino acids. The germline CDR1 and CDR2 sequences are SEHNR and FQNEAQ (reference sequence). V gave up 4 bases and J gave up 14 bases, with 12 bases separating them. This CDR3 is CASSSPIDSLHF. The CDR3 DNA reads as TGTGCCAGCAGCTCTCCGATAGACTCCCTCCACTTT.

The CDR3 nucleotides are TGTGCCAGCAGGTCGACAGGGGGAAACACTGAAGCTTTCTTT. Protein product: CASRSTGGNTEAFF. This rearrangement joins TRBV6-1 to TRBJ1-1, with 9 nucleotides matching TRBD1. Germline V gene data show CDR1 as MNHNS and CDR2 as SASEGT. The CDR3 totals 14 residues. Germline trimming cut 6 bases from V and 2 bases from J; bases unmatched to any gene: 4.

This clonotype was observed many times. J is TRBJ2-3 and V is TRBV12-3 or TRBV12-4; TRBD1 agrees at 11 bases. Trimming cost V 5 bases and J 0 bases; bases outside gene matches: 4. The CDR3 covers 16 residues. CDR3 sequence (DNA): TGTGCCAGCAGTCCCGGGACAGGGGGAAGCACAGATACGCAGTATTTT. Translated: CASSPGTGGSTDTQYF.

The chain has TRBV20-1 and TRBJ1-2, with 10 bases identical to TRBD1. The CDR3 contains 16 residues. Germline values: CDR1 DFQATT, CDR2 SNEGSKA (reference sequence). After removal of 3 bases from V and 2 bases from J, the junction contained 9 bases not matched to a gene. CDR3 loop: CSASGPGQGINYGYTF. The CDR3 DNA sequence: TGCAGTGCTAGTGGCCCGGGACAGGGGATAAACTATGGCTACACCTTC.

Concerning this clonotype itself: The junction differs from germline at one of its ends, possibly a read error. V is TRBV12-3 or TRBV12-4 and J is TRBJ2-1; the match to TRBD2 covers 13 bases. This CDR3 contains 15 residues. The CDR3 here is CASNLLAGGLGEQFF. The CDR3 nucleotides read TGTGCCAGCAATTTACTAGCGGGGGGGCTTGGTGAGCAGTTCTTC.

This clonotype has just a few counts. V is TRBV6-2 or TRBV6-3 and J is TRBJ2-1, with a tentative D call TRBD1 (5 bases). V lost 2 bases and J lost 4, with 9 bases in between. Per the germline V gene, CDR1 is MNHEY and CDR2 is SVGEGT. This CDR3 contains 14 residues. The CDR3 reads CASSYARVYNEQFF. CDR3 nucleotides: TGTGCCAGCAGTTACGCCAGGGTTTACAATGAGCAGTTCTTC.